The TCR beta chain described here comes from a study of vaccination effects on CD4 cells after COVID-19 (dated by TCRdb to between 2021 and 2022). Background on the whole study: In the ViraFEST assay, PBMC were stimulated with viral peptide pools, and TCR sequencing was then used to find antigen-specific CD4+ T cell clonotypes based on their expansion. Two doses of either the BNT162b2 or the mRNA-1273 mRNA SARS-CoV-2 vaccine were administered to participants. Around 2 million PBMC per well were cultured in IMDM with about 5.1% human AB serum, 9 to 10 IU/ml IL-2 and gentamicin, plus 10 ug/ml peptides. SARS-CoV-2 spike-specific CD4+ TCR repertoires from before and after mRNA vaccination were compared in COVID-19 convalescent patients and in infection-naive vaccine recipients. A total of some eleven COVID-19 convalescent patients and a handful of SARS-CoV-2-naive healthy vaccine recipients were included in the full study. Cultures from other donors in the study were sequenced with the Oncomine TCR Beta short-read assay on an Illumina iSeq 100.

As encoded in the germline V gene (reference sequence), CDR1 is LNHDA while CDR2 is SQIVND. The CDR3 spans 16 residues, from the cysteine through the phenylalanine. The DNA shown is the 48-base CDR3, in frame from base 1. V is pared back by 4 bases and J by 3 bases, with 15 bases lying between the germline termini. What the study reported, not specific to this receptor: Among healthy vaccine recipients, nearly all vaccine-induced clones were SARS-CoV-2 mono-reactive, and just 1 of 255 was cross-reactive with common cold coronaviruses. Clones induced by infection and clones induced by vaccination both contracted markedly at late timepoints after vaccination, which fits with T cell responses waning over time. Limitations of the study were the small number of convalescent patients and the absence of early post-infection timepoints.

For this clone: The target of this receptor is not known. There are no base qualities to consult, and no much larger clone falls within one base.

The method was the immunoSEQ multiplex PCR assay. DNA from the CD4+ T cells that had been cultured and isolated underwent TCR beta CDR3 sequencing. From the authors' description of their analysis: The analysis removed non-productive TCR sequences, trimmed reads to the CDR3 region, and retained only CDR3s that were 7 or more amino acids long. Antigen-specific clonotypes were identified with the MANAFEST web app by comparing expansion in peptide wells against reference cultures. To be called positive, a clone needed expansion at FDR<0.05 compared with the reference and with all other wells, an odds ratio greater than 5, and a frequency greater than 0.1% in two replicate wells. Cross-reactive clonotypes were defined as significantly expanded in SARS-CoV-2 spike wells and in at least one common cold coronavirus spike condition. Levenshtein distance calculated with the stringdist R package was used to assess CDR3 similarity, and unrooted trees were constructed with ape in R 3.6.1. TCRdb re-hosts the immuneACCESS table, in-frame sequences only. Its copies lack some clones; in the studies checked, an unresolved V gene accounts for under half of them, and the cause for the rest is not known. The V and J calls and the clone size are those of that table, but D and trimming were determined from the DNA. In this sample the table shows about 50,000 clones, roughly 80% of which occur a single time. Of the sample, around 2.9% is held by the ten largest clones.

After 10 to 11 days of culture, CD4+ T cells were isolated with the EasySep CD4+ T cell isolation kit. Negative nucleocapsid antibody results before and after vaccination confirmed that the healthy vaccine recipients had no prior SARS-CoV-2 infection. On days 3 and 7, half of the culture medium was replaced with fresh IL-2-containing medium. Unless otherwise noted, each peptide stimulation condition was cultured in triplicate wells. Using Ficoll-Paque Plus gradient centrifugation, PBMC were separated from whole blood and then either used fresh or cryopreserved at -140C. Genomic DNA was extracted from cultured CD4+ T cells with the QIAamp micro DNA kit.

This material consisted of CD4+ T cells from PBMCs cultured without peptide, taken before COVID-19 vaccination. The clonotype comes from a human donor who received a COVID-19 vaccine. The chain couples TRBV19 to TRBJ1-4; the D gene assignment is ambiguous. CDR3 sequence: CASSRGPPRSNEKLFF. The DNA is TGTGCCAGTAGTAGGGGTCCCCCCCGGTCTAATGAAAAACTGTTTTTT.